This entry is about one T cell receptor beta chain. Its cognate antigen is unknown. This sample was taken from a study of CD8+ T cells in alopecia areata. Findings and limits, study-wide: It was observed that many expanded lesional clones persisted in scalp and blood during tofacitinib.

After isolation, RNA underwent reverse transcription to generate cDNA as the sequencing template. Clones were sequenced by immunoSEQ multiplex PCR, and TCRdb holds only the in-frame ones, with some missing. The sample holds over 150,000 clones, less than 80% seen once. The germline CDR1 and CDR2 sequences are MGHRA and YSYEKL. Unmatched junction bases numbered 5, after V lost 0 bases and J lost 3 bases. This CDR3 has 16 amino acids. The sample's treatment: oral pan-JAK inhibitor, 5-10 mg twice daily. Alopecia areata patients provided lesional scalp punch biopsies and peripheral blood, both collected for the study.

The sample was CD4+ T cells sorted from blood, taken at week 24, from a patient treated with tofacitinib. The receptor was isolated from a human donor with alopecia areata. The rearrangement links TRBV4-1 to TRBJ2-7, with 10 nucleotides matching TRBD2. DNA of the CDR3: TGCGCCAGCAGCCAAGATCCTAGCGGGGGCCTCTACGAGCAGTACTTC. Translation gives CASSQDPSGGLYEQYF.